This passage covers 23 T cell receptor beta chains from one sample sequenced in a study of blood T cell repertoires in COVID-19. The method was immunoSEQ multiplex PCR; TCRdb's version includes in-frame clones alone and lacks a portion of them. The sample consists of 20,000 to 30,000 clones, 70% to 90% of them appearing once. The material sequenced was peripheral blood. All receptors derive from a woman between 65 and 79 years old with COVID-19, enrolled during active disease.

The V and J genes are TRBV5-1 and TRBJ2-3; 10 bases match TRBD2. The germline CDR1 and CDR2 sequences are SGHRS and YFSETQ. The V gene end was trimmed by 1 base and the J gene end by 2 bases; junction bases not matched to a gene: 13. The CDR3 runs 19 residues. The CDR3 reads CASSLLTSGDIFVTDTQYF. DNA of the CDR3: TGCGCCAGCAGCTTGCTAACTAGCGGGGATATTTTTGTCACAGATACGCAGTATTTT.

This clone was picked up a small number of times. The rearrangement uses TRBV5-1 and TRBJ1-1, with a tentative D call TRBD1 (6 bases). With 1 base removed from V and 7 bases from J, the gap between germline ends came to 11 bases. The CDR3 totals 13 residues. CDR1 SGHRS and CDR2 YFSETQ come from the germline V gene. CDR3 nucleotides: TGCGCCAGCAGCTTGTGGGGGCAAGTTGAAGCTTTCTTT. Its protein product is CASSLWGQVEAFF.

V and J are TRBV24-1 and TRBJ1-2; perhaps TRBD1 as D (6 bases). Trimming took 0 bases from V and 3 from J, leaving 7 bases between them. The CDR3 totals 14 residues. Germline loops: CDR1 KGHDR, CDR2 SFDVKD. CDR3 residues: CATSDLAGDYGYTF. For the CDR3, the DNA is TGTGCCACCAGTGATTTGGCAGGGGACTATGGCTACACCTTC.

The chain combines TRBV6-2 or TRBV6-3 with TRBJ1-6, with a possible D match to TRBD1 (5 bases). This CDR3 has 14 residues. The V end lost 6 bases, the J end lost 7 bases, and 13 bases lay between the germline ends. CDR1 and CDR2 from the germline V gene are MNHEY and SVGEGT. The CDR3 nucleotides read TGTGCCAGCAGCCGCCCGGCAGGGAATTCACCCCTCCACTTT. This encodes CASSRPAGNSPLHF.

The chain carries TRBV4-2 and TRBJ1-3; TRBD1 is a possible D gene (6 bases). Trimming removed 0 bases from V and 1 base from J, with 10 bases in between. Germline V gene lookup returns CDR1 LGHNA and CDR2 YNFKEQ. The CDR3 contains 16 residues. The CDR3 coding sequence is TGTGCCAGCAGCCAAGACCGGGACAAATCTGGAAACACCATATATTTT. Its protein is CASSQDRDKSGNTIYF.

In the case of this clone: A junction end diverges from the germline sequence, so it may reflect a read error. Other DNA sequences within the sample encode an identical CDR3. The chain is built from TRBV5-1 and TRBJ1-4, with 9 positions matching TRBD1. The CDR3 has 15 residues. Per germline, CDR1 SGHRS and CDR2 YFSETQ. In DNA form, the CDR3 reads TGCGCCAGCAGCTTCAAACAGGGGGCTAACGAAAAACTGTTTTTT. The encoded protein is CASSFKQGANEKLFF.

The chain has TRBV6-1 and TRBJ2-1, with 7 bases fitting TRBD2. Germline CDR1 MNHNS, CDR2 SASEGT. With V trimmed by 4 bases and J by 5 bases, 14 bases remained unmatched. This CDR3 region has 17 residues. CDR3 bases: TGTGCCAGCAGTGGGGGGGGAGGGGACGGACTCAACAATGAGCAGTTCTTC. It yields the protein CASSGGGGDGLNNEQFF.

CDR3 amino acids: CASSLGPETEAFF. CDR3 bases: TGTGCCAGCAGCTTAGGTCCAGAAACTGAAGCTTTCTTT. This chain connects TRBV11-1 to TRBJ1-1; no clear D. Deletions cut 1 base from V and 5 bases from J, with 8 bases between. CDR3 size: 13 residues. The germline V gene encodes CDR1 SGHAT and CDR2 FQDESV (reference sequence). Combining the CDR3 with reference TRBV11-1 and TRBJ1-1 gives the whole variable domain EAEVAQSPRYKITEKSQAVAFWCDPISGHATLYWYRQILGQGPELLVQFQDESVVDDSQLPKDRFSAERLKGVDSTLKIQPAELGDSAMYLCASSLGPETEAFFGQGTRLTVV.

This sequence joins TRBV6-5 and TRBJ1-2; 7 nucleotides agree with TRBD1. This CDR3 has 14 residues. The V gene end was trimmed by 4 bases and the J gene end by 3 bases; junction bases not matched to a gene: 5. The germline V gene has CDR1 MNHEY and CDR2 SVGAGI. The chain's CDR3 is CASSWKTGHYGYTF. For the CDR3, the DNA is TGTGCCAGCAGTTGGAAGACAGGGCACTATGGCTACACCTTC.

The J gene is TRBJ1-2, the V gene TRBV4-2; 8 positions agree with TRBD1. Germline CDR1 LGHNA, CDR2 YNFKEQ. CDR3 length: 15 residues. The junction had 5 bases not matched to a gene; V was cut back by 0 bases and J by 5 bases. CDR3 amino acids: CASSQEGQERYGYTF. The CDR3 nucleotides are TGTGCCAGCAGCCAAGAGGGACAGGAAAGATATGGCTACACCTTC.

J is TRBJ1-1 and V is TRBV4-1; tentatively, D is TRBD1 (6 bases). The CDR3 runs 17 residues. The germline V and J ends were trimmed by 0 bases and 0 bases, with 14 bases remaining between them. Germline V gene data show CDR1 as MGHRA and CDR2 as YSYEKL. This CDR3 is CASSQEPSQGLNTEAFF. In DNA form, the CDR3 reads TGCGCCAGCAGCCAAGAGCCTTCACAGGGATTGAACACTGAAGCTTTCTTT.

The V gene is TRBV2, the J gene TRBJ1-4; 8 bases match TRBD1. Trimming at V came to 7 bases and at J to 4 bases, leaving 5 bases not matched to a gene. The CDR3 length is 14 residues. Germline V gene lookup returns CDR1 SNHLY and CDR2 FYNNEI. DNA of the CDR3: TGTGCCAGCATCCCTGACAGGGGTAATGAAAAACTGTTTTTT. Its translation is CASIPDRGNEKLFF.

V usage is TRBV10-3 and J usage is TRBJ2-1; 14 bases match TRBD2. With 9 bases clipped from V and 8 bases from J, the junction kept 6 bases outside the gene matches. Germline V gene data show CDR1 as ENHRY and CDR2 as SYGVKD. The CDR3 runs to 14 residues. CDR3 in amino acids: CAIGLAGGRDEQFF. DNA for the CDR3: TGTGCCATTGGACTAGCGGGGGGCAGGGATGAGCAGTTCTTC.

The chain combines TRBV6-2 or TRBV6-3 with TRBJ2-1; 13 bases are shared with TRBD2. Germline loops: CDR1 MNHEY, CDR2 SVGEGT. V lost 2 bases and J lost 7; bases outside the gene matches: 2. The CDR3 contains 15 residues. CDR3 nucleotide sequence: TGTGCCAGCAGTTACGGGACTAGCGGGGTGAATGAGCAGTTCTTC. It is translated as CASSYGTSGVNEQFF.

The CDR3 DNA is TGTGCCAGTAGTATAAGTTACCGGGACAGGTATGCAACTAATGAAAAACTGTTTTTT. Its translation is CASSISYRDRYATNEKLFF. The chain couples TRBV19 to TRBJ1-4; 8 bases are shared with TRBD1. The trim removed 2 bases at V and 0 bases at J, leaving 11 bases unmatched. Looked up from germline, CDR1 is LNHDA and CDR2 is SQIVND (reference sequence). The CDR3 has 19 residues.

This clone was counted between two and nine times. This chain's CDR3 is CASSQPNPGQILSSGNTIYF. Here the CDR3 DNA reads TGCGCCAGCAGCCAACCTAATCCGGGACAGATCCTCTCCTCTGGAAACACCATATATTTT. The rearrangement joins TRBV4-1 to TRBJ1-3; TRBD1 matches 7 bases. J gave up 0 bases and V 2 bases, and 16 bases lay outside the gene matches. Germline V gene sequence: CDR1 MGHRA, CDR2 YSYEKL. The CDR3 runs to 20 residues.

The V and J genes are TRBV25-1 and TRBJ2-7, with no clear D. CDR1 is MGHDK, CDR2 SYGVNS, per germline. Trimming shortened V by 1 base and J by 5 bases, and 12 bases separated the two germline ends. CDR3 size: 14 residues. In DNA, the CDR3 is TGTGCCAGCAGTGAATCCGGCTCAGCGCACGAGCAGTACTTC. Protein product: CASSESGSAHEQYF.

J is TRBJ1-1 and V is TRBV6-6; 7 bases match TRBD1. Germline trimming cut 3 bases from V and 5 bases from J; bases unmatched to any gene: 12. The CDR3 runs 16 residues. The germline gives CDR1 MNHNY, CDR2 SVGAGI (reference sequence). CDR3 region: CASSYWQGGLDTEAFF. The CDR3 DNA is TGTGCCAGCAGTTATTGGCAGGGGGGTTTGGATACTGAAGCTTTCTTT.

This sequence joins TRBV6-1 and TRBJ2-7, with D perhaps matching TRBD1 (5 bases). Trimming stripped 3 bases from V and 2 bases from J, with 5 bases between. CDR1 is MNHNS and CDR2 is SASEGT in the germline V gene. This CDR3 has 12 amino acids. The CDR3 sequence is CASSETAYEQYV. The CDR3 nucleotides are TGTGCCAGCAGTGAGACAGCCTACGAGCAGTACGTC.

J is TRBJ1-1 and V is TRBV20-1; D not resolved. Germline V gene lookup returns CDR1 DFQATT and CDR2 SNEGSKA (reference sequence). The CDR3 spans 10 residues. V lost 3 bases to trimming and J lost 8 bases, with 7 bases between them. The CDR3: CSARTVEAFF. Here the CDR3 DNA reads TGCAGTGCTAGGACTGTCGAAGCTTTCTTT.

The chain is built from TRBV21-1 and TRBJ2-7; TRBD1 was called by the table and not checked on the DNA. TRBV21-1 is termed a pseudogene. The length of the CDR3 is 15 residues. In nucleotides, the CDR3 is TGTGCCAGCAGCAAAGGACAGGACAGTCGGACAGAGCAGTACGTC. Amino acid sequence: CASSKGQDSRTEQYV.

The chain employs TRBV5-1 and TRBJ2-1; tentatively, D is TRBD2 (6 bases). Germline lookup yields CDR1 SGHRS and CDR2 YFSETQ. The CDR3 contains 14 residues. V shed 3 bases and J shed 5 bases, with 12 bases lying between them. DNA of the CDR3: TGCGCCAGCAGCTCCGGGGGACTCGACAATGAGCAGTTCTTC. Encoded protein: CASSSGGLDNEQFF.

This CDR3 is CSVAQGAGQPQHF. The CDR3 DNA reads as TGCAGCGTCGCGCAAGGGGCAGGTCAGCCCCAGCATTTT. The gene calls are TRBV29-1 and TRBJ1-5; D is possibly TRBD1 (5 bases). V dropped 6 bases and J dropped 6 bases, with 15 bases sitting between them. The CDR3 runs 13 residues. From germline, CDR1 is SQVTM and CDR2 ANQGSEA.